The 20 T cell receptor beta chains presented below share a single source sample, sequenced in a study of blood T cell repertoires in COVID-19. TCRdb's copy holds only in-frame clones and misses some; the assay was immunoSEQ multiplex PCR. The sample lists a few hundred thousand clones; roughly 88% were seen once. Specimen: peripheral blood. The receptors were sampled from a woman in her twenties or thirties with acute or convalescent COVID-19.

The chain has TRBV5-1 and TRBJ1-3; D ambiguous. The CDR3 is made up of 17 amino acids. V gave up 0 bases and J gave up 3 bases, with 16 bases separating them. From germline, CDR1 is SGHRS and CDR2 YFSETQ. For the CDR3, the DNA is TGCGCCAGCAGCTTGGGAGAGGCGGGGATTCTTGGAAACACCATATATTTT. This gives the protein CASSLGEAGILGNTIYF.

The chain is built from TRBV7-2 and TRBJ2-7; TRBD1 might be the D (5 bases). The V and J ends lost 2 bases and 1 base respectively, with 9 bases between them. The CDR3 is 14 amino acids. Germline lookup yields CDR1 SGHTA and CDR2 FQGNSA. The CDR3 loop reads CASSLLRGSYEQYF. DNA of the CDR3: TGTGCCAGCAGCTTATTAAGGGGTTCCTACGAGCAGTACTTC.

The gene calls are TRBV10-2 and TRBJ1-2; 9 bases align to TRBD1. Germline V gene data show CDR1 as WSHSY and CDR2 as SAAADI. The CDR3 spans 14 residues. V dropped 2 bases and J dropped 8; count of bases not matched to a gene: 6. The CDR3 sequence is CASSEAGTGKGYTF. DNA for the CDR3: TGCGCCAGCAGTGAGGCTGGGACAGGGAAAGGCTACACCTTC.

Of note for this clone: The same CDR3 arises from other DNA sequences in this sample as well. The V and J genes are TRBV4-3 and TRBJ2-2, with no clear D. Germline CDR1 LGHNA, CDR2 YSLEER. CDR3 length equals 14 residues. The V gene lost 1 base and the J gene lost 4 bases, with 7 bases spanning the gap. CDR3 DNA sequence: TGCGCCAGCAGCCAAGTCCGGGTCACCGGGGAGCTGTTTTTT. It codes for CASSQVRVTGELFF.

The rearrangement uses TRBV9 and TRBJ1-6; no definite D call. The V and J ends lost 0 bases and 11 bases respectively, with 6 bases between them. This CDR3 has 12 residues. Germline lookup yields CDR1 SGDLS and CDR2 YYNGEE. The CDR3 nucleotides are TGTGCCAGCAGCGTAGACAGACCACCCCTCCACTTT. This encodes CASSVDRPPLHF.

This chain connects TRBV20-1 to TRBJ2-1; D call uncertain. CDR1 DFQATT and CDR2 SNEGSKA come from the germline V gene (reference sequence). V lost 4 bases and J 6 bases, leaving 19 bases between the germline ends. The CDR3 spans 15 residues. The CDR3 sequence is CSATDSTKVFNEQFF. The CDR3 nucleotides read TGCAGTGCTACTGACTCCACTAAAGTCTTCAATGAGCAGTTCTTC.

The chain joins TRBV7-9 to TRBJ2-2; perhaps TRBD2 as D (6 bases). This CDR3 is built from 15 residues. CDR1 and CDR2 (germline): SEHNR, FQNEAQ (reference sequence). V lost 5 bases to trimming and J lost 1 base, with 11 bases between them. The CDR3 nucleotides are TGTGCCAGCAGCCGCCCGGGACTGAACACCGGGGAGCTGTTTTTT. This codes for CASSRPGLNTGELFF.

This sequence joins TRBV4-1 and TRBJ2-3; 8 bases are a match to TRBD2. With 0 bases clipped from V and 2 bases from J, the junction kept 10 bases outside the gene matches. In germline, CDR1 is MGHRA, CDR2 YSYEKL. This CDR3 region has 18 residues. CDR3 nucleotides: TGCGCCAGCAGCCAAGAGGGGGTTAGCGGGATCTACACAGATACGCAGTATTTT. Translating it yields CASSQEGVSGIYTDTQYF.

The V and J genes are TRBV5-1 and TRBJ2-3; TRBD2 matches at 9 bases. The CDR3 is 14 residues long. The germline V gene encodes CDR1 SGHRS and CDR2 YFSETQ. The V gene end was trimmed by 2 bases and the J gene end by 6 bases; junction bases not matched to a gene: 4. Written as DNA, the CDR3 is TGCGCCAGCAGCTTACTAGCGGGTGATGATACGCAGTATTTT. Translation gives CASSLLAGDDTQYF.

The gene calls are TRBV10-3 and TRBJ1-5; D is ambiguous. Trimming stripped 4 bases from V and 5 bases from J, with 9 bases between. The CDR3 runs to 13 residues. Germline loops: CDR1 ENHRY, CDR2 SYGVKD. The CDR3 DNA sequence: TGTGCCATCAGTGGAAGCGAAGATCAGCCCCAGCATTTT. This encodes CAISGSEDQPQHF.

The CDR3: CASSLGLAGVPGELFF. The CDR3 DNA sequence: TGTGCCAGCAGTTTGGGACTAGCGGGAGTTCCCGGGGAGCTGTTTTTT. This sequence joins TRBV6-2 or TRBV6-3 and TRBJ2-2, with 14 nucleotides matching TRBD2. The germline gives CDR1 MNHEY, CDR2 SVGEGT. V shed 4 bases, J shed 6 bases, and the junction held 4 bases outside the gene matches. CDR3 length: 16 amino acids.

This clone was recorded only once. The chain uses TRBV6-6 and TRBJ2-3, with 7 nucleotides matching TRBD2. V gave up 10 bases and J gave up 1 base; unmatched junction bases: 5. Per the germline V gene, CDR1 is MNHNY and CDR2 is SVGAGI (reference sequence). This CDR3 region has 13 residues. The DNA of the CDR3 is TGTGCCACCATGAGCGGGGGCACAGATACGCAGTATTTT. This codes for CATMSGGTDTQYF.

This chain joins TRBV5-4 and TRBJ2-5; TRBD1 agrees at 9 bases. The V gene end was trimmed by 3 bases and the J gene end by 3 bases; junction bases not matched to a gene: 3. The CDR3 covers 14 residues. The germline V gene has CDR1 SGHNT and CDR2 YYREEE (reference sequence). CDR3 residues: CASSSGQGKETQYF. CDR3 nucleotide sequence: TGTGCCAGCAGCTCAGGACAGGGGAAAGAGACCCAGTACTTC.

The J gene is TRBJ2-3, the V gene TRBV19; 11 bases agree with TRBD2. The junction had 5 bases not matched to a gene; V was cut back by 5 bases and J by 4 bases. Germline CDR1 and CDR2: LNHDA and SQIVND (reference sequence). The CDR3 covers 15 residues. For the CDR3, the DNA is TGTGCCAGTAGTGGTAGCGGGAGGGGCGCAGATACGCAGTATTTT. This translates into CASSGSGRGADTQYF.

J is TRBJ2-1 and V is TRBV19; 15 bases map to TRBD2. This CDR3 spans 16 amino acids. The germline V gene has CDR1 LNHDA and CDR2 SQIVND (reference sequence). Trimming removed 4 bases from V and 7 bases from J; junction bases left unmatched: 5. CDR3 nucleotides: TGTGCCAGTAGTACATGGGGACTAGCGGGAGGAAATGAGCAGTTCTTC. Encoded protein: CASSTWGLAGGNEQFF. The full variable domain, in which reference TRBV19 and TRBJ2-1 provide the parts outside the CDR3, is DGGITQSPKYLFRKEGQNVTLSCEQNLNHDAMYWYRQDPGQGLRLIYYSQIVNDFQKGDIAEGYSVSREKKESFPLTVTSAQKNPTAFYLCASSTWGLAGGNEQFFGPGTRLTVL.

This sequence joins TRBV4-1 and TRBJ1-1; D is unclear. CDR3 length: 14 amino acids. V lost 0 bases, J lost 0 bases, and 5 bases lay in between. The V gene's germline CDR1 is MGHRA and CDR2 YSYEKL. CDR3 amino acids: CASSQERMNTEAFF. CDR3 nucleotide sequence: TGCGCCAGCAGCCAAGAGAGGATGAACACTGAAGCTTTCTTT.

The J gene is TRBJ1-5, the V gene TRBV30; D gene unclear. The V end lost 8 bases, the J end lost 0 bases, and 11 bases lay between the germline ends. The CDR3 length is 13 residues. The germline V gene has CDR1 GTSNPN and CDR2 SVGIG (reference sequence). As DNA, the CDR3 is TGTGCCCACGCGAGGGATAGCAATCAGCCCCAGCATTTT. Translation gives CAHARDSNQPQHF.

The V call is TRBV6-2 or TRBV6-3, the J call TRBJ2-7; 9 nucleotides match TRBD1. Per the germline V gene, CDR1 is MNHEY and CDR2 is SVGEGT. Trimming cost V 5 bases and J 2 bases; bases outside gene matches: 4. The CDR3 covers 14 residues. The CDR3 here is CASSTRQGAYEQYF. CDR3 in DNA: TGTGCCAGCAGTACCCGACAGGGGGCCTACGAGCAGTACTTC.

V usage is TRBV5-6 and J usage is TRBJ2-1, with TRBD2 matching over 13 bases. Trimming cost V 3 bases and J 7 bases; bases outside gene matches: 16. The CDR3 has 19 amino acids. Germline V gene data show CDR1 as SGHDT and CDR2 as YYEEEE. Written as DNA, the CDR3 is TGTGCCAGCAGCTATTACAGACAGGGGTGGACTAGCGGGAGAAATGAGCAGTTCTTC. It codes for CASSYYRQGWTSGRNEQFF.

This clone was picked up one time. The CDR3 DNA sequence: TGTGCCACCAGCAGCCAGGGGGCACCTAACTATGGCTACACCTTC. Its translation is CATSSQGAPNYGYTF. V usage is TRBV15 and J usage is TRBJ1-2; 8 positions match TRBD1. CDR1 is LNHNV, CDR2 YYDKDF, per germline (reference sequence). Germline trimming cut 3 bases from V and 0 bases from J; bases unmatched to any gene: 3. This CDR3 spans 15 amino acids.